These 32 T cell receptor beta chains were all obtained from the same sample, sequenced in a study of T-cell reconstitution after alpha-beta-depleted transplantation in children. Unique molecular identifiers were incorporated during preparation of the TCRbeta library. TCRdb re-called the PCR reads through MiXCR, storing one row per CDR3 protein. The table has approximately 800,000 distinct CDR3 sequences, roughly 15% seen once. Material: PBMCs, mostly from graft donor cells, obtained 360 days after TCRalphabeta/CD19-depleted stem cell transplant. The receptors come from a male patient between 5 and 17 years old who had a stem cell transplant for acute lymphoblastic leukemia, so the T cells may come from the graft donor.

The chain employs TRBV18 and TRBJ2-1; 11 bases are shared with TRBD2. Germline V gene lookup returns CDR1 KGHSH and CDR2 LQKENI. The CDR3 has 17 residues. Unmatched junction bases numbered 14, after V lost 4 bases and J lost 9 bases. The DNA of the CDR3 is TGTGCCAGCTCACGGGAAGGGACTAGCGGCCTCTCGGGTGAGCAGTTCTTC. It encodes CASSREGTSGLSGEQFF.

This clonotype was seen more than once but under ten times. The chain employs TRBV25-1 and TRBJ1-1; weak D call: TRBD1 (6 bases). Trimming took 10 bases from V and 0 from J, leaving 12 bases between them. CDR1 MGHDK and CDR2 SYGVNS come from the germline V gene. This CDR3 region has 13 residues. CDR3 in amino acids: CAISQGLNTEAFF. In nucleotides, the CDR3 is TGTGCCATTTCACAGGGTTTGAACACTGAAGCTTTCTTT.

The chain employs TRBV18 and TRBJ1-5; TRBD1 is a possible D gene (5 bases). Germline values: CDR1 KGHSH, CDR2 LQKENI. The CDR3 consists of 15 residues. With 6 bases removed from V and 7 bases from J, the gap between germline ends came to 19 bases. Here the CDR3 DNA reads TGTGCCAGCTCCTCTCTCGGGCAGGGTGGCCAGCCCCAGCATTTT. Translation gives CASSSLGQGGQPQHF.

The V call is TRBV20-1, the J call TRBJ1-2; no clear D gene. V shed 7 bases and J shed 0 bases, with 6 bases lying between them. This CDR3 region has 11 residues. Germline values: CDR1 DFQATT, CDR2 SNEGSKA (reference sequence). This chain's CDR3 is CSGTANYGYTF. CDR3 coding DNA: TGCAGTGGCACCGCTAACTATGGCTACACCTTC.

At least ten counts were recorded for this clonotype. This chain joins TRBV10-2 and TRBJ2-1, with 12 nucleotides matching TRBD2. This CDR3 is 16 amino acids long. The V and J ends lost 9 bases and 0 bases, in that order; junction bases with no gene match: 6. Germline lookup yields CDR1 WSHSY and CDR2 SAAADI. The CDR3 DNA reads TGCGCCAGTTTGACTAGCGGGAGAGGCTCCTACAATGAGCAGTTCTTC. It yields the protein CASLTSGRGSYNEQFF.

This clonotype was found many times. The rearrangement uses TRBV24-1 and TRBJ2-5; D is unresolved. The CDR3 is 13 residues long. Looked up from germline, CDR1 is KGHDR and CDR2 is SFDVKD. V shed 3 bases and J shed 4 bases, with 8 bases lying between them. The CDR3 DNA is TGTGCCACCAGTGATAGAGGCGGAGAGACCCAGTACTTC. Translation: CATSDRGGETQYF.

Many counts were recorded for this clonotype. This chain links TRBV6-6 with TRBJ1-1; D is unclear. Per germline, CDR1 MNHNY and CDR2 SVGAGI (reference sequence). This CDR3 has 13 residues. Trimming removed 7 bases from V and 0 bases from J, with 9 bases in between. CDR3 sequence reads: CASTHKMNTEAFF. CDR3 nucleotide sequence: TGTGCCAGCACCCACAAAATGAACACTGAAGCTTTCTTT.

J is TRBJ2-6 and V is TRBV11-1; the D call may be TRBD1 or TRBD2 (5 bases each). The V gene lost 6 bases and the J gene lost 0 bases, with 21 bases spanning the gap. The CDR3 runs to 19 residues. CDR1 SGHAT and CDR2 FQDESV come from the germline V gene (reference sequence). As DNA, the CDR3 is TGTGCCAGCAGTTATCCCCGGGGACGGACTCTCTCTGGGGCCAACGTCCTGACTTTC. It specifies CASSYPRGRTLSGANVLTF.

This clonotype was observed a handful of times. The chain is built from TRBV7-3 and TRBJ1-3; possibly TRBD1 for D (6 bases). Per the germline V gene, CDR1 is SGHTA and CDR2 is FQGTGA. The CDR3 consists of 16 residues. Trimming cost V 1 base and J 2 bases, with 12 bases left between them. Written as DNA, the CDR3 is TGTGCCAGCAGCTTAATGGCGCAGGGGCCTGGAAACACCATATATTTT. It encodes CASSLMAQGPGNTIYF. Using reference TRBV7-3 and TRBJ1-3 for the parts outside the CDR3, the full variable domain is GAGVSQTPSNKVTEKGKYVELRCDPISGHTALYWYRQSLGQGPEFLIYFQGTGAADDSGLPNDRFFAVRPEGSVSTLKIQRTERGDSAVYLCASSLMAQGPGNTIYFGEGSWLTVV.

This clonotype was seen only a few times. CDR3 sequence reads: CASSLRASFTDTQYF. CDR3 coding DNA: TGTGCCAGCAGCTTAAGGGCTAGTTTCACAGATACGCAGTATTTT. The rearrangement uses TRBV7-3 and TRBJ2-3, with unresolved D. The germline V gene has CDR1 SGHTA and CDR2 FQGTGA. CDR3 length: 15 residues. V was clipped by 1 base and J by 2 bases, with 10 bases between them.

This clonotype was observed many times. Written as DNA, the CDR3 is TGCGCCAGCAGCTTGGCCGGGACCGTGAACACCGGGGAGCTGTTTTTT. Protein product: CASSLAGTVNTGELFF. This sequence joins TRBV5-1 and TRBJ2-2; D possibly uses TRBD1 or TRBD2 (5 bases each). Per germline, CDR1 SGHRS and CDR2 YFSETQ. The ends were cut back, 0 bases at V and 1 base at J, with 10 bases in the middle. CDR3 length equals 16 residues. Full variable domain (remainder filled in from reference TRBV5-1 and TRBJ2-2): KAGVTQTPRYLIKTRGQQVTLSCSPISGHRSVSWYQQTPGQGLQFLFEYFSETQRNKGNFPGRFSGRQFSNSRSEMNVSTLELGDSALYLCASSLAGTVNTGELFFGEGSRLTVL.

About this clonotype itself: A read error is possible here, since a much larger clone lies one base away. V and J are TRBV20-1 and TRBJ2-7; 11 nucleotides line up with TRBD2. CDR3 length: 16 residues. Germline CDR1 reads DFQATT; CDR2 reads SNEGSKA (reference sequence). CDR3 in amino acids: CCASRLGTSGSYEQYF. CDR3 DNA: TGCTGTGCTAGTAGGTTGGGGACTAGCGGTTCCTACGAGCAGTACTTC.

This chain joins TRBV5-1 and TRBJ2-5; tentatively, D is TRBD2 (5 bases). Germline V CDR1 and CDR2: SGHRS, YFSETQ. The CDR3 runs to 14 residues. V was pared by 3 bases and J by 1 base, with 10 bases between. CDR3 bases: TGCGCCAGCAGCTGGGAGTCGGTCCAAGAGACCCAGTACTTC. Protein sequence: CASSWESVQETQYF.

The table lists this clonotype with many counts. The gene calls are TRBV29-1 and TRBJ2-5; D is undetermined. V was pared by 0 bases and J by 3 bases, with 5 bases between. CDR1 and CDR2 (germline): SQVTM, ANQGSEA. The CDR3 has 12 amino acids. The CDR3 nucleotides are TGCAGCGTTGAAGAGGAAGAAGAGACCCAGTACTTC. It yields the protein CSVEEEEETQYF. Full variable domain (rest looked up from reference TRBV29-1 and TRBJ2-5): SAVISQKPSRDICQRGTSLTIQCQVDSQVTMMFWYRQQPGQSLTLIATANQGSEATYESGFVIDKFPISRPNLTFSTLTVSNMSPEDSSIYLCSVEEEEETQYFGPGTRLLVL.

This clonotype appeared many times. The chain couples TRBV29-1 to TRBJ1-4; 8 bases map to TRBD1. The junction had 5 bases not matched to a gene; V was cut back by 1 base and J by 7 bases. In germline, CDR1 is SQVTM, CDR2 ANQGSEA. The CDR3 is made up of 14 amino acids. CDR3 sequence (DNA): TGCAGCGTTGAAGGCGGGACAGGCCCTGAAAAACTGTTTTTT. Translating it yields CSVEGGTGPEKLFF.

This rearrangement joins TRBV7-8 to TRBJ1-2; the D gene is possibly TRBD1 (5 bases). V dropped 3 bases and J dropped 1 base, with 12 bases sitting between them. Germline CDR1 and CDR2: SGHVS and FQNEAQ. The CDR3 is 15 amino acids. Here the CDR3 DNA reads TGTGCCAGCAGCTTTGAAAGGGGCCTTAACTATGGCTACACCTTC. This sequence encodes CASSFERGLNYGYTF.

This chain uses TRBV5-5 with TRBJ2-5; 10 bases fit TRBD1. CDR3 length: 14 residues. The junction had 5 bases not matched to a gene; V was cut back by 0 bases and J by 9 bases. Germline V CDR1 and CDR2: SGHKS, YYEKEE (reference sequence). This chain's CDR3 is CASSLGQGAVAQYF. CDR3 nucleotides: TGTGCCAGCAGCTTGGGACAGGGGGCGGTGGCCCAGTACTTC.

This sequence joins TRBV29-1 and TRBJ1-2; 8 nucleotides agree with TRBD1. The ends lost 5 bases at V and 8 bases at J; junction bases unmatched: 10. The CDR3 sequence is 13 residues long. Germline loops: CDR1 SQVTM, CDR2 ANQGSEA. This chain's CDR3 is CSVPGQGYSGYTF. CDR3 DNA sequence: TGCAGCGTTCCCGGACAGGGCTACTCCGGCTACACCTTC.

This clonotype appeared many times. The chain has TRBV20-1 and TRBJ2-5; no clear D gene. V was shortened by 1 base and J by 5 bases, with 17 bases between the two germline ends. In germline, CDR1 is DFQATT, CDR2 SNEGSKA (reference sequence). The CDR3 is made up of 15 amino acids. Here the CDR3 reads CSARAGRLVKETQYF. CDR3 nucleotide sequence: TGCAGTGCTAGAGCGGGTAGGCTAGTTAAGGAGACCCAGTACTTC.

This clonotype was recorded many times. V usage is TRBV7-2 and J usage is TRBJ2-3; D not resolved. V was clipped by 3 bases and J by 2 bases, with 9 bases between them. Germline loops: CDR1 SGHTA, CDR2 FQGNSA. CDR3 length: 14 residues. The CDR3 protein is CASSLTDFTDTQYF. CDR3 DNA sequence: TGTGCCAGCAGCTTGACTGATTTCACAGATACGCAGTATTTT.

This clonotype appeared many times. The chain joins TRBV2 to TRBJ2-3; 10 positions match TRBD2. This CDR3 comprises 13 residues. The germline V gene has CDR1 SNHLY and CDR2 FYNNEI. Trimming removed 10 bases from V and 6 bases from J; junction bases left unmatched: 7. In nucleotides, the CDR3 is TGTGCCACTCAGCGGGAGGGCCCCGATACGCAGTATTTT. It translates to CATQREGPDTQYF. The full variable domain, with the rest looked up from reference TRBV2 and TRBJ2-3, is EPEVTQTPSHQVTQMGQEVILRCVPISNHLYFYWYRQILGQKVEFLVSFYNNEISEKSEIFDDQFSVERPDGSNFTLKIRSTKLEDSAMYFCATQREGPDTQYFGPGTRLTVL.

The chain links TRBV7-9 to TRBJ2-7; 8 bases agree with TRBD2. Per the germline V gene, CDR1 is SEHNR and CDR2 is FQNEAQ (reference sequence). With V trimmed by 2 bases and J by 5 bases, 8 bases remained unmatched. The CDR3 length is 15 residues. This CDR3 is CASSLWSGSRNEQYF. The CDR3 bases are TGTGCCAGCAGCTTATGGAGCGGGAGTAGGAACGAGCAGTACTTC.

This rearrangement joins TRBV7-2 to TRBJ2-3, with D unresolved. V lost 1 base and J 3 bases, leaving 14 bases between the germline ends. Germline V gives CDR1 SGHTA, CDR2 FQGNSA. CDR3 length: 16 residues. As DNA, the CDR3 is TGTGCCAGCAGCTTAGAGGCCGTGGTTTCGACAGATACGCAGTATTTT. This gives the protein CASSLEAVVSTDTQYF.

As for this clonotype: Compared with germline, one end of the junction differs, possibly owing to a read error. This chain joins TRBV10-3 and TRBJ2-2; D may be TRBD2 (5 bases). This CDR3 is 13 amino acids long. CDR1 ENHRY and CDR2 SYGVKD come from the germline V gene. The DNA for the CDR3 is TGTGCCATCAGTGGAGGGTGGACCGGGGTGCTGTTTTTT. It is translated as CAISGGWTGVLFF.

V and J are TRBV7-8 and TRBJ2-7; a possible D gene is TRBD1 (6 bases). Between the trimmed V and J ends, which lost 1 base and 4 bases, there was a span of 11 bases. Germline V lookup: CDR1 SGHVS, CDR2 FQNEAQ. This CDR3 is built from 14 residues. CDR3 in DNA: TGTGCCAGCAGCTTAGTATTGGGGGCGTACGAGCAGTACTTC. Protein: CASSLVLGAYEQYF.

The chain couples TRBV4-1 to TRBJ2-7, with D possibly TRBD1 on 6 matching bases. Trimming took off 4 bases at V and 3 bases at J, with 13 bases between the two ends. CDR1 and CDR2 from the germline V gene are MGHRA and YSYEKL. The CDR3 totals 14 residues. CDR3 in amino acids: CASSRWDTNYEQYF. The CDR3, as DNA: TGCGCCAGCAGCCGATGGGACACCAACTACGAGCAGTACTTC.

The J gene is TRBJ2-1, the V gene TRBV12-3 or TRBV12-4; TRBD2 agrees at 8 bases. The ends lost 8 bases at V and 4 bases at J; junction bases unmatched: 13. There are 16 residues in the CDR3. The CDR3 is CASGPRSTGGYNEQFF. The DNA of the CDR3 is TGTGCCAGCGGACCCAGGAGTACGGGAGGGTACAATGAGCAGTTCTTC.

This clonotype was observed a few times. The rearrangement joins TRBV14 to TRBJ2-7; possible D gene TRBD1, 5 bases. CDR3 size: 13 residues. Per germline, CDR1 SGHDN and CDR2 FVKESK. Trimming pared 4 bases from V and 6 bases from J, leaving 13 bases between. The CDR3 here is CASSPQTVGEQYF. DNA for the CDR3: TGTGCCAGCAGCCCCCAGACAGTTGGCGAGCAGTACTTC.

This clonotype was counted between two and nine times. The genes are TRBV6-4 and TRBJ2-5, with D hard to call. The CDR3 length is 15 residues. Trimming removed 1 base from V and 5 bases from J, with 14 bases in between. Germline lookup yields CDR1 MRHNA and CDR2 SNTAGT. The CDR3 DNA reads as TGTGCCAGCAGTGACTTAGCTGGATTTGATGAGACCCAGTACTTC. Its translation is CASSDLAGFDETQYF.

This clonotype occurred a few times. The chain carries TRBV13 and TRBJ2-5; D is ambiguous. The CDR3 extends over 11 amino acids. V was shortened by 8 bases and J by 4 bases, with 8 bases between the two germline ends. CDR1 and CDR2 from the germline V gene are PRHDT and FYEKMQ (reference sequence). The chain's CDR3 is CASLKGETQYF. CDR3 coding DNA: TGTGCCAGCCTCAAAGGAGAGACCCAGTACTTC.

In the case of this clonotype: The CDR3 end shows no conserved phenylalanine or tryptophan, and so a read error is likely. The CDR3 DNA reads TGCAGTGCCCCCAGCTCCTACGAGCAGTACTAC. Its translation: CSAPSSYEQYY. This sequence joins TRBV20-1 and TRBJ2-7; unclear D gene. Deletions cut 6 bases from V and 0 bases from J, with 6 bases between. Germline CDR1 reads DFQATT; CDR2 reads SNEGSKA (reference sequence). The CDR3 totals 11 residues.

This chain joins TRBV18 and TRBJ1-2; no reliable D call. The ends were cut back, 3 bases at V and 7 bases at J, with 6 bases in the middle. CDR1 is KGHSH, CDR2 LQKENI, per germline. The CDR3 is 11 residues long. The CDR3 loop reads CASSPGGGYTF. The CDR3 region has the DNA TGTGCCAGCTCACCGGGCGGTGGCTACACCTTC.